This T cell receptor (beta chain) came from a study of blood T cell repertoires in COVID-19 (dated by TCRdb to 2020 to 2022). As for the study more broadly: The collaborator samples originated in the United States, Italy and Spain and spanned the acute and convalescent phases of COVID-19. The material from the prospective study consisted of cDNA or gDNA derived from T cells, B-cell-depleted T cells, or PBMCs. Where available, HLA class I and class II types were taken from metadata supplied by the sample provider and were not determined by assay-based typing. The samples were drawn from two sources: the first 160 participants of the ongoing ImmuneRACE study, and fewer than 1,500 subjects contributed by 6 global collaborators. Nearly every sample came with metadata listing a de-identified subject ID, COVID-19 status, age in years and sex. The repertoires were made available in a free public database intended to serve as a resource for research on the immune response to SARS-CoV-2. Deeply sampled blood TCRbeta repertoires from subjects exposed to, actively infected with, or recovered from COVID-19 were included in the dataset.

TCRbeta CDR3 regions were amplified from genomic DNA by means of the immunoSEQ Assay, a bias-controlled multiplex PCR. For the original study's pipeline: The number of nucleated cells in each sample was estimated from the amplification of reference gene primers within the assay. Sequence reads were collapsed and filtered to measure the absolute abundance of every unique TCRbeta CDR3 rearrangement. Productive Simpson clonality was computed per sample as the square root of Simpson's diversity index over productive rearrangements. TCRdb provides this immuneACCESS table in a form limited to in-frame rearrangements. Some clones are lacking; in checked studies, under half of them reflect an unresolved V gene, and why the rest are absent is not known. V, J and clone size are taken as reported in that table, and D and trimming were inferred from the DNA itself. The sample table records approximately 100,000 clones; about 85% of these occur just once. The ten largest clones represent 35% to 45% of the sample.

The CDR3 has 16 amino acids, counting the end cysteine and phenylalanine. Just the 48-base CDR3 DNA is kept, in frame starting at base 1. The germline V gene gives CDR1 as SGHVS and CDR2 as FQNEAQ. V is cut by 5 bases and J by 0 bases, and the space between the germline ends is 15 bases. The investigation overall reported the following: Clinical and demographic metadata were provided uncurated, with the amount varying by source and participant.

Whole blood was collected in K2EDTA tubes by collaborating institutions according to the institutions' own protocols. Collaborator samples were shipped for TCRbeta analysis as frozen whole blood, isolated PBMCs, or DNA extracted from either sample type. About this clone: Its cognate antigen has yet to be identified. No much larger clone is present one base from it, and per-base qualities are unavailable.

The specimen was peripheral blood. This sequence was found in a man older than 75 with acute or convalescent COVID-19. The chain is made from TRBV7-8 and TRBJ2-3, with TRBD2 perhaps the D gene, on 5 matching bases. Read as DNA, the sequence is TGTGCCAGCAGCCGAGGAGTAGCGCCTAGCACAGATACGCAGTATTTT. Translation gives CASSRGVAPSTDTQYF. This CDR3, with the reference TRBV7-8 and TRBJ2-3 proteins standing in past its ends, gives the full variable domain GAGVSQSPRYKVAKRGQDVALRCDPISGHVSLFWYQQALGQGPEFLTYFQNEAQLDKSGLPSDRFFAERPEGSVSTLKIQRTQQEDSAVYLCASSRGVAPSTDTQYFGPGTRLTVL.